The TCR beta chain under discussion was sequenced for a study of regulatory T cells in long-lasting Graves disease. Study results and limitations: The study found TRBV28, TRBJ1-2 and TRBJ2-5 favored in persistent disease. Newly diagnosed patients had higher TCR diversity than persistent Graves' patients did.

Ten or more counts support this clonotype. Its antigen remains unidentified. Researchers made TCR beta libraries by using iRepertoire HTBI primers and running Arm-PCR on CDR3 regions. One entry per CDR3 protein, called by TCRdb with MiXCR from the multiplex PCR reads. The sample has about half a million distinct CDR3 sequences, about 22% seen once; the top ten hold about 12%. Noted time point: persistent/refractory GD, antithyroid drugs over 5 years with positive TRAb. With RNA extracted from PBMCs as input, the TCR library was made. V lost 6 bases and J 0 bases, leaving 8 bases between the germline ends. This CDR3 is built from 14 residues. Germline V gives CDR1 MNHNS, CDR2 SASEGT.

The input for sequencing was peripheral blood mononuclear cells (PBMCs), taken when the disease was refractory, from a patient treated with antithyroid drugs. This chain links TRBV6-1 with TRBJ2-2; D unclear. This receptor was identified in a female donor with Graves disease. CDR3: CASRRSPNTGELFF. DNA for the CDR3: TGTGCCAGCAGAAGGAGTCCGAACACCGGGGAGCTGTTTTTT.